This T cell receptor (beta chain) was profiled in a study of blood T cell repertoires in COVID-19. Study details: Acute-phase and convalescent COVID-19 samples originated in the United States, Italy and Spain.

Authors' data handling: Reference gene primer amplification gave nucleated cell count estimates. The data were produced by immunoSEQ multiplex PCR, yet TCRdb's version contains in-frame clones alone and is incomplete. That table furnishes V, J and clone size, whereas the DNA furnished D and trimming. The data contain about 130,000 clones, approximately 89% of them singletons. Trimming took off 6 bases at V and 9 bases at J, with 12 bases between the two ends. Germline V gives CDR1 MDHEN, CDR2 SYDVKM. The CDR3 has 13 residues. Seattle patient enrollment occurred during active infection, with longitudinal follow-up thereafter.

The source of this sequence is a woman of 80 years or more with COVID-19, enrolled during active disease. Material for sequencing was peripheral blood. The chain links TRBV28 to TRBJ1-6; D is unresolved. The DNA for the CDR3 is TGTGCCAGCAGAATAGGGAGTATTTCACCCCTCCACTTT. Protein: CASRIGSISPLHF. Combining the CDR3 with reference TRBV28 and TRBJ1-6 gives the whole variable domain DVKVTQSSRYLVKRTGEKVFLECVQDMDHENMFWYRQDPGLGLRLIYFSYDVKMKEKGDIPEGYSVSREKKERFSLILESASTNQTSMYLCASRIGSISPLHFGNGTRLTVT.